This paragraph reports one TCR beta chain. The sample originates from a study of blood T cell repertoires in COVID-19. Study-wide context: Samples of COVID-19 (acute and convalescent) were obtained from the United States, Italy and Spain. Sample material is recorded as cDNA or gDNA derived from T cells, B-cell-depleted T cells, or PBMCs.

Germline values: CDR1 LGHDT, CDR2 YNNKEL (reference sequence). V was trimmed by 4 bases and J by 6 bases, leaving 10 bases between them. The CDR3 is made up of 14 amino acids. Cohort placement rested on clinical history that participants reported themselves. Symptom resolution, clearance, or two negative PCRs marked donors in Cohort 3 as recovered. Clones were read by immunoSEQ multiplex PCR, and TCRdb kept only the in-frame ones, dropping some. The sample includes about 410,000 clones, 90% seen only once; the top ten take 0.55% to 0.75%. The specimen sequenced was PBMCs or T cells enriched from blood (not recorded which). The sequence derives from a man aged 18 to 29 who had recovered from COVID-19. V usage is TRBV3-1 (or the pseudogene TRBV3-2) and J usage is TRBJ1-6, with TRBD1 as a possible D gene (6 bases). In nucleotides, the CDR3 is TGTGCCAGCAGCCGCAGACAGGCTAATTCACCCCTCCACTTT. Protein sequence: CASSRRQANSPLHF.